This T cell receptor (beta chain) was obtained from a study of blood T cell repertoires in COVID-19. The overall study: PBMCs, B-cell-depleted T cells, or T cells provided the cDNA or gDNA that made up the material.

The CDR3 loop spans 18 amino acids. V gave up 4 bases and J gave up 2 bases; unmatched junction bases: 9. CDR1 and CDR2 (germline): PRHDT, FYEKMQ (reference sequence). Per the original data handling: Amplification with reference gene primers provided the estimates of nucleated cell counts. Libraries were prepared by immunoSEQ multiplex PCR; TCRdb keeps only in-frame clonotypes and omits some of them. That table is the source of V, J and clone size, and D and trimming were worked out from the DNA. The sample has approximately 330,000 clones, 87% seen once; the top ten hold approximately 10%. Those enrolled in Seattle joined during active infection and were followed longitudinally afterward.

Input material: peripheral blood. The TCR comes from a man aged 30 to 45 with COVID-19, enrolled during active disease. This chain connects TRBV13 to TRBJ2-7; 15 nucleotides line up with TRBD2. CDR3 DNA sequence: TGTGCCAGCAGCTATGGACTAGCGGGGGGGGACCCGACCTACGAGCAGTACTTC. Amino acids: CASSYGLAGGDPTYEQYF.